This T cell receptor (beta chain) came from a study of T cell responses to AZD1222 COVID-19 vaccine. Regarding the study as a whole: Baseline testing showed seropositivity in only 5 or 6 AZD1222 recipients. Clonal diversity was possibly underestimated; the donors were predominantly white British and more often female. Reports say nearly half of spike-specific TCRs go after unmutated variant regions.

Germline CDR1 reads MGHDK; CDR2 reads SYGVNS. V lost 7 bases and J lost 5, with 23 bases in between. The CDR3 contains 16 residues. Clones were read by immunoSEQ multiplex PCR, and TCRdb kept only the in-frame ones, dropping some. The table lists about 120,000 clones, 85% to 95% of them singletons. As regards this clone: Its target is not known.

The gene calls are TRBV25-1 and TRBJ2-5; possibly TRBD1 or TRBD2 for D (5 bases each). Specimen: peripheral blood, collected on day 0 of AZD1222 vaccination. This clonotype was obtained from an adult in good health. CDR3 nucleotide sequence: TGTGCCAGCACCGCACTGGGGGACCCGACCGGGGAGACCCAGTACTTC. Translated, it gives CASTALGDPTGETQYF. The full variable domain, its missing parts supplied by reference TRBV25-1 and TRBJ2-5, is EADIYQTPRYLVIGTGKKITLECSQTMGHDKMYWYQQDPGMELHLIHYSYGVNSTEKGDLSSESTVSRIRTEHFPLTLESARPSHTSQYLCASTALGDPTGETQYFGPGTRLLVL.